What follows are 16 T cell receptor beta chains derived from one specimen sequenced in a study of blood T cell repertoires in COVID-19. Sequenced by immunoSEQ multiplex PCR; TCRdb stores in-frame clones only, minus some. The sample yields roughly 100,000 clones, 75% to 90% seen once. Sequences were obtained from peripheral blood. The receptor source for this set is a woman of 80 years or more with acute or convalescent COVID-19.

The chain joins TRBV9 to TRBJ2-5, with 11 bases that match TRBD2. Unmatched junction bases numbered 8, after V lost 0 bases and J lost 4 bases. Germline V gene data show CDR1 as SGDLS and CDR2 as YYNGEE. This CDR3 has 17 residues. The DNA of the CDR3 is TGTGCCAGCAGCGTAGGTAGTAGCGGGGGGGCCTTAGAGACCCAGTACTTC. Amino acids: CASSVGSSGGALETQYF.

The chain employs TRBV19 and TRBJ2-2; D ambiguous. Per germline, CDR1 LNHDA and CDR2 SQIVND (reference sequence). This CDR3 contains 14 residues. V gave up 5 bases and J gave up 1 base, with 8 bases separating them. DNA for the CDR3: TGTGCCAGTAGTTCGTTCCGGAACACCGGGGAGCTGTTTTTT. Amino acid sequence: CASSSFRNTGELFF. The entire variable domain, with the rest obtained from reference TRBV19 and TRBJ2-2, is as follows: DGGITQSPKYLFRKEGQNVTLSCEQNLNHDAMYWYRQDPGQGLRLIYYSQIVNDFQKGDIAEGYSVSREKKESFPLTVTSAQKNPTAFYLCASSSFRNTGELFFGEGSRLTVL.

The J gene is TRBJ1-2, the V gene TRBV15, with D uncertain. Per the germline V gene, CDR1 is LNHNV and CDR2 is YYDKDF (reference sequence). V was trimmed by 0 bases and J by 5 bases, leaving 7 bases between them. The CDR3 has 13 residues. CDR3 sequence (DNA): TGTGCCACCAGCAGAGATTCCCCTTATGGCTACACCTTC. Protein sequence: CATSRDSPYGYTF.

This rearrangement joins TRBV30 to TRBJ2-3; 9 positions match TRBD1. Looked up from germline, CDR1 is GTSNPN and CDR2 is SVGIG (reference sequence). With V trimmed by 8 bases and J by 2 bases, 11 bases remained unmatched. This CDR3 has 15 residues. The CDR3 DNA follows: TGTGCCGCGAGTCAGGGACAGGGTAACACAGATACGCAGTATTTT. As protein: CAASQGQGNTDTQYF.

The CDR3 is CASSLGDRTDTQYF. CDR3 coding DNA: TGTGCCAGCAGCTTGGGGGACAGAACAGATACGCAGTATTTT. The chain carries TRBV5-4 and TRBJ2-3, with TRBD1 matching over 7 bases. Germline V gene sequence: CDR1 SGHNT, CDR2 YYREEE (reference sequence). The CDR3 contains 14 residues. Losses at the gene ends were 0 bases for V and 3 bases for J; bases not matched to a gene: 1.

The V gene is TRBV4-1, the J gene TRBJ1-1; 10 bases align to TRBD1. Trimming took 5 bases from V and 0 from J; bases not matched to a gene: 6. The CDR3 loop spans 16 amino acids. Germline CDR1 is MGHRA and CDR2 is YSYEKL. CDR3 DNA sequence: TGCGCCAGCAGCTACTTGACAGGGGGCCTGAACACTGAAGCTTTCTTT. Translated: CASSYLTGGLNTEAFF.

This chain links TRBV6-5 with TRBJ2-7; TRBD2 agrees at 8 bases. The CDR3 has 15 amino acids. The ends lost 7 bases at V and 2 bases at J; junction bases unmatched: 10. Germline loops: CDR1 MNHEY, CDR2 SVGAGI. The CDR3 sequence is CASKEGLAGPYEQYF. CDR3 DNA: TGTGCCAGCAAAGAAGGACTAGCAGGTCCCTACGAGCAGTACTTC.

V gene TRBV4-1 combines with J gene TRBJ2-5; D is unresolved. The CDR3 is 14 residues long. V shed 1 base and J shed 0 bases, with 6 bases lying between them. Per the germline V gene, CDR1 is MGHRA and CDR2 is YSYEKL. This chain's CDR3 is CASSQGPNQETQYF. The CDR3 DNA sequence: TGCGCCAGCAGCCAAGGGCCGAACCAAGAGACCCAGTACTTC.

This chain joins TRBV5-6 and TRBJ2-4; tentatively, D is TRBD2 (6 bases). The ends were cut back, 4 bases at V and 6 bases at J, with 11 bases in the middle. The germline V gene has CDR1 SGHDT and CDR2 YYEEEE. The length of the CDR3 is 13 residues. For the CDR3, the DNA is TGTGCCAGCAGCCTGGCGGAGGGAAACATTCAGTACTTC. Translated, it gives CASSLAEGNIQYF.

The CDR3 nucleotides are TGCAGCGTTGATGGGGGGACAGGGTCGGGCTACACCTTC. Its translation: CSVDGGTGSGYTF. The rearrangement links TRBV29-1 to TRBJ1-2; 9 nucleotides match TRBD1. CDR3 size: 13 residues. The germline V gene has CDR1 SQVTM and CDR2 ANQGSEA. Germline trimming cut 3 bases from V and 8 bases from J; bases unmatched to any gene: 7. The full variable domain, its missing parts supplied by reference TRBV29-1 and TRBJ1-2, is SAVISQKPSRDICQRGTSLTIQCQVDSQVTMMFWYRQQPGQSLTLIATANQGSEATYESGFVIDKFPISRPNLTFSTLTVSNMSPEDSSIYLCSVDGGTGSGYTFGSGTRLTVV.

V gene TRBV14 combines with J gene TRBJ1-6; TRBD1 aligns across 8 bases. V trimming: 1 base; J trimming: 8 bases; junction bases outside the gene matches: 1. This CDR3 comprises 14 residues. Germline V CDR1 and CDR2: SGHDN, FVKESK. The CDR3 nucleotides read TGTGCCAGCAGCCAAGGGGACAGGTATTCACCCCTCCACTTT. Encoded protein: CASSQGDRYSPLHF. The whole variable domain, remainder taken from reference TRBV14 and TRBJ1-6, is EAGVTQFPSHSVIEKGQTVTLRCDPISGHDNLYWYRRVMGKEIKFLLHFVKESKQDESGMPNNRFLAERTGGTYSTLKVQPAELEDSGVYFCASSQGDRYSPLHFGNGTRLTVT.

The chain joins TRBV6-1 to TRBJ1-2; D possibly corresponds to TRBD1 (6 bases). The V gene lost 3 bases and the J gene lost 6 bases, with 14 bases spanning the gap. Germline CDR1 is MNHNS and CDR2 is SASEGT. This CDR3 comprises 14 residues. CDR3 residues: CASSEVQGSDGYTF. The CDR3 DNA sequence: TGTGCCAGCAGTGAGGTACAGGGATCTGATGGCTACACCTTC.

The genes are TRBV29-1 and TRBJ1-5; the D gene is possibly TRBD1 (6 bases). The CDR3 extends over 13 amino acids. The germline V and J ends were trimmed by 1 base and 7 bases, with 11 bases remaining between them. Per the germline V gene, CDR1 is SQVTM and CDR2 is ANQGSEA. CDR3 bases: TGCAGCGTTGAAGCAGGGGAGGGGCAGCCCCAGCATTTT. Amino acid sequence: CSVEAGEGQPQHF.

The V gene is TRBV6-2 or TRBV6-3, the J gene TRBJ1-1; weak D call: TRBD1 (6 bases). Germline assignment: CDR1 MNHEY and CDR2 SVGEGT. The CDR3 has 15 amino acids. V was clipped by 0 bases and J by 4 bases, with 12 bases between them. CDR3 in DNA: TGTGCCAGCAGTTACTCACCAGGGGTCGGCACTGAAGCTTTCTTT. Its translation is CASSYSPGVGTEAFF.

This clone was detected a few times. The chain carries TRBV27 and TRBJ2-7, with 7 positions matching TRBD1. V dropped 3 bases and J dropped 4; count of bases not matched to a gene: 6. The CDR3 runs to 14 residues. In germline, CDR1 is MNHEY, CDR2 SMNVEV (reference sequence). The chain's CDR3 is CASSFSGQSYEQYF. Here the CDR3 DNA reads TGTGCCAGCAGTTTTTCGGGACAGAGTTACGAGCAGTACTTC.

The CDR3 nucleotides read TGTGCCAGCAGCTCACTTTGGGGACAGGGATCCTACGAGCAGTACTTC. It specifies CASSSLWGQGSYEQYF. This chain connects TRBV7-8 to TRBJ2-7, with TRBD1 matching 9 bases. This CDR3 is built from 16 residues. Germline CDR1 and CDR2: SGHVS and FQNEAQ. The junction had 8 bases not matched to a gene; V was cut back by 4 bases and J by 1 base.